This is a list of T cell receptor beta chains from one sample in a study of T and B cells in COVID-19 patients. One entry per CDR3 protein results from TCRdb running MiXCR on the multiplex PCR reads. This sample has 3,800 or so distinct CDR3 sequences, with almost 25% found just once. Material for sequencing was blood. All receptors come from a human donor with active COVID-19. CDR3s include the opening cysteine and the closing phenylalanine or tryptophan. A D gene is named only where the DNA matches it firmly. A row's size may be missing; if present it is once, few, many or a size class.

V,J,D,size,CDR3,DNA
TRBV10-3,TRBJ2-3,TRBD1,medium-sized,CAISESGQGVGGTDTQYF,TGTGCCATCAGTGAGTCGGGACAGGGTGTCGGTGGCACAGATACGCAGTATTTT
TRBV10-3,TRBJ1-1,NA,few,CATQDGHEAFF,TGTGCCACCCAGGACGGACATGAAGCTTTCTTT
TRBV11-2,TRBJ1-3,NA,NA,CASSLQSSGNTIYF,TGTGCCAGCAGCTTACAGTCCTCTGGAAACACCATATATTTT
TRBV7-9,TRBJ1-1,NA,NA,CASSLAGAAEAFF,TGTGCCAGCAGCTTGGCGGGGGCGGCTGAAGCTTTCTTT
TRBV5-4,TRBJ1-2,NA,medium-sized,CASSSYSRFMGGYTF,TGTGCCAGCAGCTCCTATAGTCGGTTTATGGGTGGCTACACCTTC
TRBV6-5,TRBJ2-7,TRBD1,medium-sized,CASSYAGQGEQYF,TGTGCCAGCAGTTACGCCGGACAGGGGGAGCAGTACTTC
TRBV27,TRBJ2-1,TRBD2,medium-sized,CASRGLAGIPYNEQFF,TGTGCCAGCCGCGGACTAGCGGGAATACCGTACAATGAGCAGTTCTTC
TRBV29-1,TRBJ2-7,TRBD1,once,CSVEPQGAYEQYF,TGCAGCGTTGAACCACAGGGGGCCTACGAGCAGTACTTC
TRBV20-1,TRBJ1-1,NA,NA,CRALPLGNENTEAFF,TGCAGGGCCCTCCCTTTGGGAAACGAGAACACTGAAGCTTTCTTT
TRBV6-2/TRBV6-3,TRBJ1-5,TRBD1,few,CASSYRISTGMIGGNQPQHF,TGTGCCAGCAGTTACCGGATATCGACAGGGATGATAGGTGGGAATCAGCCCCAGCATTTT
TRBV19,TRBJ2-5,TRBD1,NA,CASSAGTGVRETQYF,TGTGCCAGTAGTGCCGGGACAGGGGTGCGGGAGACCCAGTACTTC
TRBV19,TRBJ2-1,NA,NA,CASRTTGTTDNEQFF,TGTGCCAGTAGGACGACCGGGACGACCGACAATGAGCAGTTCTTC
TRBV5-1,TRBJ1-6,NA,few,CASSLAPPYSPLHF,TGCGCCAGCAGCTTGGCCCCCCCTTACTCACCCCTCCACTTT
TRBV19,TRBJ2-1,NA,few,CASSGTTDNEQFF,TGTGCCAGTAGTGGGACGACCGACAATGAGCAGTTCTTC
TRBV20-1,TRBJ1-4,NA,NA,CSARDSAGEKLFF,TGCAGTGCTAGGGACAGTGCGGGTGAAAAACTGTTTTTT
TRBV18,TRBJ2-2,NA,NA,CASSPNSATATGELFF,TGTGCCAGCTCACCAAATTCTGCGACTGCCACCGGGGAGCTGTTTTTT
TRBV10-3,TRBJ2-7,NA,medium-sized,CAISVTSLSYEQYF,TGTGCCATCAGTGTGACGAGTCTTTCCTACGAGCAGTACTTC
TRBV6-5,TRBJ2-1,TRBD1,NA,CASSVTGTGEGNEQFF,TGTGCCAGCAGCGTTACCGGGACAGGGGAAGGAAATGAGCAGTTCTTC
TRBV27,TRBJ1-5,TRBD1,NA,CASSYRGGNQPQHF,TGTGCCAGCAGTTACAGGGGTGGCAATCAGCCCCAGCATTTT
TRBV7-2,TRBJ1-5,TRBD1,few,CASSSTGSNQPQHF,TGTGCCAGCAGCTCGACAGGGAGCAATCAGCCCCAGCATTTT
TRBV13,TRBJ1-4,NA,NA,CASSIYLCSVAGQGMEKLFF,NA
TRBV4-2,TRBJ2-3,TRBD1,NA,CASSQLPGQGPDTQYF,TGTGCCAGCAGCCAACTTCCGGGACAGGGCCCAGATACGCAGTATTTT
TRBV19,TRBJ2-4,TRBD2,medium-sized,CASSQGLAGTRAKNIQYF,TGTGCCAGTAGCCAGGGACTAGCGGGAACACGAGCCAAAAACATTCAGTACTTC
TRBV29-1,TRBJ1-2,TRBD1,medium-sized,CSVGGTGENTF,TGCAGCGTTGGCGGGACAGGGGAGAACACCTTC
TRBV20-1,TRBJ2-5,TRBD1,NA,CSASVAGGETQYF,TGCAGTGCTAGTGTGGCAGGGGGCGAGACCCAGTACTTC
TRBV30,TRBJ2-7,TRBD1,medium-sized,CAWSPPQTGFPYEQYF,TGTGCCTGGAGTCCCCCCCAGACAGGGTTCCCCTACGAGCAGTACTTC
TRBV20-1,TRBJ2-1,TRBD2,NA,CSARDPSGGRDEQFF,TGCAGTGCTAGAGATCCCAGCGGGGGCCGGGATGAGCAGTTCTTC
TRBV7-9,TRBJ1-1,TRBD1,NA,CASSLRPIGQVGPFF,TGTGCCAGCAGCCTTAGACCCATCGGACAGGTTGGGCCTTTCTTT
TRBV7-5,TRBJ1-2,NA,NA,CISVPAAWMRTDGYTF,NA
TRBV7-9,TRBJ1-1,TRBD1,NA,CASSHNPRTGGVTEAFF,TGTGCCAGCAGCCACAACCCTCGGACAGGGGGGGTCACTGAAGCTTTCTTT
TRBV6-1,TRBJ2-7,NA,medium-sized,CASSQGPSYEQYF,TGTGCCAGCAGTCAGGGCCCCTCCTACGAGCAGTACTTC
TRBV27,TRBJ2-2,NA,medium-sized,CASSFSDDSTGELFF,TGTGCCAGCAGTTTTTCGGACGATTCCACCGGGGAGCTGTTTTTT
TRBV19,TRBJ1-3,NA,medium-sized,CARSGNTIYF,TGTGCCAGATCTGGAAACACCATATATTTT
TRBV20-1,TRBJ2-1,NA,NA,CSARDIGVVGTNEQFF,TGCAGTGCTAGAGATATCGGAGTCGTCGGTACAAATGAGCAGTTCTTC
TRBV11-1,TRBJ2-5,NA,large,CASSLGPGRTQETQYF,TGTGCCAGCAGCTTAGGCCCAGGACGGACCCAAGAGACCCAGTACTTC
TRBV29-1,TRBJ2-7,TRBD1,NA,CSVLGQGSEQYF,TGCAGCGTCCTGGGACAGGGGTCCGAGCAGTACTTC
TRBV6-5,TRBJ1-2,NA,medium-sized,CASTSAGGDYGYTF,TGTGCCAGCACCAGTGCGGGGGGGGACTATGGCTACACCTTC
TRBV2,TRBJ2-2,NA,few,CASSVRELNTGELFF,TGTGCCAGCAGTGTGAGGGAGCTGAACACCGGGGAGCTGTTTTTT
TRBV7-9,TRBJ1-4,NA,NA,CASSLLFPGENEKLFF,TGTGCCAGCAGCTTACTTTTTCCAGGTGAAAATGAAAAACTGTTTTTT
TRBV5-5,TRBJ2-7,NA,medium-sized,CASSLGVQSYEQYF,TGTGCCAGCAGCTTGGGGGTACAGAGCTACGAGCAGTACTTC
TRBV5-5,TRBJ2-2,NA,NA,CASSSDWNTGELFF,TGTGCCAGCAGCTCCGACTGGAACACCGGGGAGCTGTTTTTT
TRBV5-1,TRBJ2-3,TRBD2,NA,CASRPSAGDPTSTDTQYF,TGCGCCAGTCGACCTTCAGCGGGGGATCCCACTAGCACAGATACGCAGTATTTT
TRBV24-1,TRBJ2-3,TRBD1,medium-sized,CATSLTGADTQYF,TGTGCCACCAGCCTAACAGGGGCAGATACGCAGTATTTT